Listed here are 10 T cell receptor beta chains from one sample, sequenced in a study of cytomegalovirus exposure and HLA in healthy donors. The protocol was immunoSEQ multiplex PCR, while the TCRdb copy is restricted to in-frame clones and leaves out a portion. The table lists over 130,000 clones, roughly 86% of them singletons. What was sequenced was PBMCs. These receptors came from a man between 18 and 29 years old in good health and CMV-seropositive.

J is TRBJ2-1 and V is TRBV6-5, with D possibly being TRBD1 (5 bases). V gave up 4 bases and J gave up 8 bases, with 9 bases separating them. CDR3 length: 12 residues. Germline V gene sequence: CDR1 MNHEY, CDR2 SVGAGI. The DNA of the CDR3 is TGTGCCAGCAGTTCGACAGCACATGAGCAGTTCTTC. Translated, it gives CASSSTAHEQFF.

The chain combines TRBV7-7 with TRBJ2-5, with D possibly matching TRBD2 (6 bases). The CDR3 contains 13 residues. Per germline, CDR1 SSHAT and CDR2 FNYEAQ (reference sequence). V was shortened by 5 bases and J by 5 bases, with 12 bases between the two germline ends. CDR3 sequence: CASSPNGGETQYF. In DNA, the CDR3 is TGTGCCAGCAGCCCCAATGGGGGGGAGACCCAGTACTTC.

V usage is TRBV5-1 and J usage is TRBJ1-4; 10 nucleotides align to TRBD1. CDR1 is SGHRS, CDR2 YFSETQ, per germline. The CDR3 extends over 19 amino acids. With V trimmed by 1 base and J by 4 bases, 13 bases remained unmatched. CDR3 region: CASSLRDRGSSGINEKLFF. The CDR3 region has the DNA TGCGCCAGCAGCTTGAGGGACAGGGGTTCATCGGGAATTAATGAAAAACTGTTTTTT.

V usage is TRBV7-3 and J usage is TRBJ2-3; no clear D. The V and J ends lost 6 bases and 2 bases respectively, with 15 bases between them. This CDR3 contains 15 residues. The germline V gene encodes CDR1 SGHTA and CDR2 FQGTGA. The CDR3 loop reads CASRKSASPTDTQYF. The DNA for the CDR3 is TGTGCCAGCAGGAAATCCGCGTCACCCACAGATACGCAGTATTTT.

The chain couples TRBV11-2 to TRBJ1-1; 7 bases map to TRBD1. This CDR3 comprises 13 residues. The germline gives CDR1 SGHAT, CDR2 FQNNGV. J lost 4 bases, V lost 1 base, and 0 bases had no gene match. CDR3 in amino acids: CASSLAGGTEAFF. The DNA of the CDR3 is TGTGCCAGCAGCTTAGCAGGGGGCACTGAAGCTTTCTTT.

The rearrangement joins TRBV6-5 to TRBJ2-3; 9 bases align to TRBD2. Per germline, CDR1 MNHEY and CDR2 SVGAGI. Trimming took 0 bases from V and 5 from J; bases not matched to a gene: 6. This CDR3 spans 16 amino acids. CDR3 sequence reads: CASSYSGGRGGDTQYF. DNA of the CDR3: TGTGCCAGCAGTTACTCTGGCGGGAGGGGTGGAGATACGCAGTATTTT.

V usage is TRBV2 and J usage is TRBJ2-2, with 7 bases lining up with TRBD2. The CDR3 consists of 14 residues. Germline V gene lookup returns CDR1 SNHLY and CDR2 FYNNEI. J lost 5 bases, V lost 11 bases, and 11 bases had no gene match. In DNA form, the CDR3 reads TGTGCCGCCCGCGGGCTAGCGGAAACCGGGGAGCTGTTTTTT. Amino acid sequence: CAARGLAETGELFF.

The genes are TRBV6-5 and TRBJ1-5, with 9 bases lining up with TRBD1. The germline V gene has CDR1 MNHEY and CDR2 SVGAGI. The CDR3 consists of 15 residues. Trimming cost V 6 bases and J 4 bases; bases outside gene matches: 7. CDR3 nucleotides: TGTGCCAGCAGACCCGGGACAGGGTTTAATCAGCCCCAGCATTTT. Amino acids: CASRPGTGFNQPQHF.

The rearrangement links TRBV25-1 to TRBJ2-1; TRBD1 might be the D (6 bases). Germline V CDR1 and CDR2: MGHDK, SYGVNS. CDR3 size: 16 residues. The germline V and J ends were trimmed by 4 bases and 1 base, with 14 bases remaining between them. The CDR3 DNA sequence: TGTGCCAGCAGTGCTGGGGGCCCCGCTTCCTACAATGAGCAGTTCTTC. It specifies CASSAGGPASYNEQFF. The full variable domain, rest sourced from reference TRBV25-1 and TRBJ2-1, is EADIYQTPRYLVIGTGKKITLECSQTMGHDKMYWYQQDPGMELHLIHYSYGVNSTEKGDLSSESTVSRIRTEHFPLTLESARPSHTSQYLCASSAGGPASYNEQFFGPGTRLTVL.

This clone was recorded at least ten times. This chain uses TRBV5-6 with TRBJ1-1; 8 nucleotides agree with TRBD1. There are 15 residues in the CDR3. V lost 4 bases to trimming and J lost 7 bases; unmatched junction nucleotides: 12. Germline V gene sequence: CDR1 SGHDT, CDR2 YYEEEE. This CDR3 reads CASSPRRGLDVEAFF. The DNA for the CDR3 is TGTGCCAGCAGCCCGCGCAGGGGGCTGGATGTTGAAGCTTTCTTT.